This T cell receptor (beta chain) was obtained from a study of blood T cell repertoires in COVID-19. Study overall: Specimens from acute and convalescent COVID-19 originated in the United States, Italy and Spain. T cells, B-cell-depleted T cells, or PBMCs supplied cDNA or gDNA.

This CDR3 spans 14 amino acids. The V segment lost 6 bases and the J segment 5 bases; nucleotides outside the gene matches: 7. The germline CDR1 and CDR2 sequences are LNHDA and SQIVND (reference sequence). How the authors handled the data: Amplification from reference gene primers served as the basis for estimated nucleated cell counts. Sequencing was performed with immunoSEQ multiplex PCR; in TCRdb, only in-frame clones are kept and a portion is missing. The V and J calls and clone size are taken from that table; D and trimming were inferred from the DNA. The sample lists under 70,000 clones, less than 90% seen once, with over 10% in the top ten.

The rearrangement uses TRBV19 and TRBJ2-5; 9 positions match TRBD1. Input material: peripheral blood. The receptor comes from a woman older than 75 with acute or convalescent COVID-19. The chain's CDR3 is CASRPQGAGETQYF. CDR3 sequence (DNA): TGTGCCAGTAGACCACAGGGGGCAGGCGAGACCCAGTACTTC. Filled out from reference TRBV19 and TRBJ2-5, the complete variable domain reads DGGITQSPKYLFRKEGQNVTLSCEQNLNHDAMYWYRQDPGQGLRLIYYSQIVNDFQKGDIAEGYSVSREKKESFPLTVTSAQKNPTAFYLCASRPQGAGETQYFGPGTRLLVL.